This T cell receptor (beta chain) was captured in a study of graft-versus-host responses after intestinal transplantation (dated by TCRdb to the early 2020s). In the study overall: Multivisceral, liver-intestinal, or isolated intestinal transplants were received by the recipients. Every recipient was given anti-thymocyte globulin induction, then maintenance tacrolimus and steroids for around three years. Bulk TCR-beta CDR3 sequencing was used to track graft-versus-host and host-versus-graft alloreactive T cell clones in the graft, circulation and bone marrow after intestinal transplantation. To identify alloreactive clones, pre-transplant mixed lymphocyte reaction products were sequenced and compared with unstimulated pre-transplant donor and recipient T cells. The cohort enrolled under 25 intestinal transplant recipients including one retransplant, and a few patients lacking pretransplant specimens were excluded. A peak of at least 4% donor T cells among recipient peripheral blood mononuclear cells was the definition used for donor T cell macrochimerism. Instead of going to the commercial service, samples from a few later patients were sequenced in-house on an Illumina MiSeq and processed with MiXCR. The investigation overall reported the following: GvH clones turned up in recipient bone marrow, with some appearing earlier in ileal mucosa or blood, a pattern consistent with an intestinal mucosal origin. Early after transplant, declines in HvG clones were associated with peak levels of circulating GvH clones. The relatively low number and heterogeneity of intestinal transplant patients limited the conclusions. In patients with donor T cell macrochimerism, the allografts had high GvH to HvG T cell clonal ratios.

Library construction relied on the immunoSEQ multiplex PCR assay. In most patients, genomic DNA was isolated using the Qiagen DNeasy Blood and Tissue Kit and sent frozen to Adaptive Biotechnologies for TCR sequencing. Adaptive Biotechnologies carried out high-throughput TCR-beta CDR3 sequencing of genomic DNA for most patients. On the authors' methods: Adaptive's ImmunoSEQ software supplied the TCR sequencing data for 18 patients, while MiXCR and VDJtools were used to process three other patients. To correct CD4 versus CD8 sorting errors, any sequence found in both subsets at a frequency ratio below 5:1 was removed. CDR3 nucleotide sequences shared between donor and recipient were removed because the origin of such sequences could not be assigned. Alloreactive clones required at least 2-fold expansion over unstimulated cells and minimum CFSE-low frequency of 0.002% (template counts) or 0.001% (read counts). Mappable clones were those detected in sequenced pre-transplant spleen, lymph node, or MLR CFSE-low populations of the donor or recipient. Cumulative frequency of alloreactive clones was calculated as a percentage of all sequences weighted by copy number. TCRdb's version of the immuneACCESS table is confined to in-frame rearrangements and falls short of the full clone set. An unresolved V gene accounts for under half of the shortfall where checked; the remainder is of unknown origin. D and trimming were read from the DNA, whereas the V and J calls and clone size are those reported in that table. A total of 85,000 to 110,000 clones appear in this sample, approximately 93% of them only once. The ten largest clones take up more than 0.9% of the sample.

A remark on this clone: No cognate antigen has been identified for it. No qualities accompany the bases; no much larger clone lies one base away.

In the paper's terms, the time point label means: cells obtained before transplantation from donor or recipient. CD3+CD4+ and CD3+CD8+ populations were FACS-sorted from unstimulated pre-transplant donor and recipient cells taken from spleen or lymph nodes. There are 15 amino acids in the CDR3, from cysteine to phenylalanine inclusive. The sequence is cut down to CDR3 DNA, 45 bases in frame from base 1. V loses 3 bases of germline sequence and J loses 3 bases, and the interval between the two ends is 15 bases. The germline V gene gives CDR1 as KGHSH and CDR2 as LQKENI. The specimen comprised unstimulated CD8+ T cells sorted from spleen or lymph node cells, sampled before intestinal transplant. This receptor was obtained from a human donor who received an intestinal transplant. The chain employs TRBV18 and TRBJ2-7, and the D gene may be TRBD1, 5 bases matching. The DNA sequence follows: TGTGCCAGCTCACCCTCGCCAGGGCACCTCTACGAGCAGTACTTC. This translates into CASSPSPGHLYEQYF.